This paragraph covers one T cell receptor (beta chain) sequence. Germline trimming cut 5 bases from V and 0 bases from J; bases unmatched to any gene: 16. This CDR3 has 19 amino acids. Germline loops: CDR1 SGHNT, CDR2 YENEEA. The sample originates from a study of blood T cell repertoires in COVID-19. TCRdb's copy holds only in-frame clones and misses some; the assay was immunoSEQ multiplex PCR. The data show roughly 14,000 clones, about 91% seen once. V gene TRBV11-3 combines with J gene TRBJ1-5; 7 positions match TRBD1. Sequencing used peripheral blood. The TCR sequence derives from a human donor in a cohort sampled during active COVID-19. The chain's CDR3 is CASSLRRRDRRYSNQPQHF. In nucleotides, the CDR3 is TGTGCCAGCAGCCTTCGTCGGCGGGACAGAAGATATAGCAATCAGCCCCAGCATTTT.